This T cell receptor beta chain was captured in a study of cytomegalovirus exposure and HLA in healthy donors listed by TCRdb under 2017. As for the study more broadly: According to a later analysis, one platform produced both the 100 to 150 validation repertoires and the 700 or so repertoires of the first cohort. The study aimed to test whether cataloging public T cell receptors could reveal signatures of past pathogen exposure. A separate validation cohort of 100 to 150 different subjects was used in addition to the 666-subject first cohort. The study combined high-throughput TCR immunosequencing, statistical association of individual TCRs with disease status, and machine learning to predict cytomegalovirus infection status.

Library prep was done by the immunoSEQ multiplex PCR assay. The paper's data handling went like this. To diagnose cytomegalovirus status from the catalog of TCR beta chain sequences, a statistical classification framework was built. Entries here come from immuneACCESS through TCRdb and include only in-frame sequences with V and J called. Some clones fail to appear in such tables; in the studies checked, an unresolved V gene covers under half of the shortfall, and the cause of the remainder is unknown. That table is the source of V, J and clone size, and D and trimming were worked out from the DNA. The sample table contains about 78,000 clones; only one count was recorded for 95% to 97% of them. 1.6% of the sample goes to the ten largest clones. For this clone: Its antigen remains unidentified. Base qualities are not provided; no much larger clone lies one nucleotide away.

Separate from the approximately 690-subject first cohort, the validation cohort of 120 subjects was the group to which the donors belonged. General findings and caveats noted by the study authors: A few of the identified cytomegalovirus-associated TCR beta chains were confirmed in vitro to be specific for cytomegalovirus antigens. The authors suggested that the approach could potentially be generalized to other disease states and immunological phenotypes. Cytomegalovirus status was reported to be diagnosed by the classifier with high specificity and sensitivity in both the original and validation cohorts. The study gave a list of under 200 TCR beta chains associated with cytomegalovirus. A later analysis had no HLA typing for the validation cohort, so co-occurrence there was scored across all 120 repertoires. A later analysis found that TCRs clustered in the first cohort also tended to co-occur in the 120 validation repertoires, with 90% to 95% of cluster scores above 0. Across donors, most TCR sequences were observed very rarely, whereas some public TCRs were present in many individuals.

V lost 6 bases and J lost 5 bases, and the count of bases not matched to a germline gene is 15. The CDR3 numbers 16 residues from cysteine through phenylalanine. Solely the CDR3 DNA is kept, with 48 bases framed from the first base. The germline V gene (reference sequence) gives CDR1 as MNHEY and CDR2 as SMNVEV. This receptor was identified in a man younger than 35 in good health and CMV-seropositive. This receptor chain uses TRBV27 and TRBJ1-1; 7 central nucleotides agree with TRBD1. Material: PBMCs. Here the CDR3 is given as CASRRLGQAEGTEAFF. Read as DNA, the sequence is TGTGCCAGCAGGAGACTAGGACAGGCCGAGGGTACTGAAGCTTTCTTT.